This entry is about one TCR beta chain. What it binds is not known. A much larger clone differs from this one at a single base, so this may be a read error. Other DNA sequences in the sample encode the same CDR3. The CDR3 is made up of 15 amino acids. Germline CDR1 is MRHNA and CDR2 is SNTAGT. V lost 6 bases, J lost 0 bases, and 3 bases stayed unmatched. The data were taken from a study of cytomegalovirus exposure and HLA in healthy donors. For the study at large: Some 180 million T cells yielded 100 million or so unique TCR beta sequences in earlier analysis. Overall study findings and caveats: Analyzed later, association rates of TCRs varied across HLA loci, with DRB1 most and HLA-C fewest.

Primers included in the PCR were 60 Vbeta and 13 Jbeta primers. This table comes from immunoSEQ multiplex PCR, and its TCRdb copy is limited to in-frame clones, with some not included. Counted here are about 150,000 clones, around 75% occurring once; the ten biggest clones make up 1.2% to 1.5%. There were likely unrecorded immune exposures, though donors were nominally healthy when sampled. The specimen was PBMCs. V gene TRBV6-4 combines with J gene TRBJ2-3, with 10 bases aligning to TRBD2. This TCR came from a man aged 18 to 35 in good health and CMV-seronegative. CDR3 sequence: CASSPTSGSTDTQYF. DNA for the CDR3: TGTGCCAGCAGCCCGACTAGCGGGAGCACAGATACGCAGTATTTT.